This is a list of T cell receptor beta chains from one sample in a study of CD8+ T cells in alopecia areata. Some clones are missing from TCRdb's copy, which holds only in-frame ones; the method was immunoSEQ multiplex PCR. The profile covers under 250,000 clones, with roughly three fifths appearing a single time and around 5% taken by the ten largest. Sequencing was carried out using CD8+ T cells sorted from blood. Receptor source: a human donor in good health. Both conserved end residues are part of each CDR3. The D gene is left open where the match is weak. Clone size appears in some rows only: once, few, many, or a class for an expanded clone.

D	size	length	J	V	DNA	CDR3
TRBD1	once	16	TRBJ1-2	TRBV27	TGTGCCAGCAGCCTCAAAGGGGACAGGGTGGAATATGGCTACACCTTC	CASSLKGDRVEYGYTF
.	.	15	TRBJ1-1	TRBV5-6	TGTGCCAGCAGCTTTTCGACAGGCCGGAAAGATGAAGCTTTCTTT	CASSFSTGRKDEAFF
.	.	14	TRBJ2-5	TRBV29-1	TGCAGCGTTGACCAGGACGGGCCCCAAGAGACCCAGTACTTC	CSVDQDGPQETQYF
.	.	13	TRBJ1-1	TRBV25-1	TGTGCCAGCAGTGGACACAGAGGCACTGAAGCTTTCTTT	CASSGHRGTEAFF
.	.	17	TRBJ2-1	TRBV4-1	TGCGCCAGCAGCCAAGCGGTGGGTACTATGGCCTGGCATGAGCAGTTCTTC	CASSQAVGTMAWHEQFF
.	.	14	TRBJ2-7	TRBV25-1	TGTGCCAGCAGTACCACAAGGGATTCCTACGAGCGGTACTTC	CASSTTRDSYERYF
.	.	14	TRBJ1-1	TRBV29-1	TGCAGCGTTGTCTTGGCCGGGGTGGGGATGGAAGCTTTCTTT	CSVVLAGVGMEAFF
TRBD2	.	15	TRBJ2-1	TRBV6-4	TGTGCCAGCAGTGACTCAGCGGGGGGGTACAATGAGCAGTTCTTC	CASSDSAGGYNEQFF
.	.	14	TRBJ1-6	TRBV9	TGTGCCAGCAGCCGGGGTGGCGAGAATTCACCCCTCCACTTT	CASSRGGENSPLHF
.	.	13	TRBJ1-6	TRBV10-1	TGCGCCAGCAGTGAGTCGCGAAATTCACCCCTCCACTTT	CASSESRNSPLHF
.	few	14	TRBJ2-1	TRBV27	TGTGCCAGCAGTTTAGCGGGGGCGGGGAATGAGCAGTTCTTC	CASSLAGAGNEQFF
TRBD1	.	15	TRBJ1-2	TRBV4-1	TGCGCCAGCAGCCAGGGTTCGACAGGGATCTATGGCTACACCTTC	CASSQGSTGIYGYTF
.	few	14	TRBJ2-1	TRBV19	TGTGCCAGTCGTGGGGCGGACTCCTACAATGAGCAGTTCTTC	CASRGADSYNEQFF
TRBD2	.	16	TRBJ2-7	TRBV25-1	TGTGCCAGCAGTGAACGTCTGCGGGGGGGTTTTGACGAGCAGTACTTC	CASSERLRGGFDEQYF
.	.	12	TRBJ2-4	TRBV5-6	TGTGCCAGCAGCTTGGGCGTAAACATTCAGTACTTC	CASSLGVNIQYF
.	.	14	TRBJ2-2	TRBV27	TGTGCCAGCAGTTTCGACAGATACACCGGGGAGCTGTTTTTT	CASSFDRYTGELFF
.	.	14	TRBJ2-7	TRBV7-9	TGTGCCAGCAGCTTAGGACTACCGTTCTACGAGCAGTACTTC	CASSLGLPFYEQYF
.	.	14	TRBJ2-2	TRBV15	TGTGCCACCGGAGCCGGGGGGAACACCGGGGAGCTGTTTTTT	CATGAGGNTGELFF
.	few	15	TRBJ2-2	TRBV2	TGTGCCAGCAGTGACCCTCAGGGTAGCACCGGGGAGCTGTTTTTT	CASSDPQGSTGELFF
.	.	14	TRBJ1-4	TRBV21-1	TGTGCCAGCAGGATGGGACAGTACTATGAAAAACTGTTTTTT	CASRMGQYYEKLFF
TRBD1	.	14	TRBJ2-7	TRBV9	TGTGCCAGCAGCGTGGGGGACAGGGCTTACGAGCAGTACTTC	CASSVGDRAYEQYF
TRBD1	many	14	TRBJ2-6	TRBV7-9	TGTGCCAGCGGACAGGGCACTGGGGCCAACGTCCTGACTTTC	CASGQGTGANVLTF
.	.	16	TRBJ2-3	TRBV4-1	TGCGCCAGCAGCCAAGATATGGCAGGGGATCCAGATACGCAGTATTTT	CASSQDMAGDPDTQYF
TRBD1	.	17	TRBJ2-7	TRBV2	TGTGCCAGCAGTGAAGCGCTTCGGGACAGAGATGCTTACGAGCAGTACTTC	CASSEALRDRDAYEQYF
.	.	12	TRBJ1-5	TRBV27	TGTGCCAGCAGTTCTACGAGACAGCCCCAGCATTTT	CASSSTRQPQHF
.	.	13	TRBJ2-7	TRBV2	TGTGCCAGCACGGAGACTAGCTCCTACGAGCAGTACTTC	CASTETSSYEQYF
TRBD1	many	15	TRBJ1-2	TRBV6-5	TGTGCCAGCAGTACGCGGACAGGTTTAGTAAGTGGCTACACCTTC	CASSTRTGLVSGYTF
TRBD1	few	15	TRBJ2-5	TRBV2	TGTGCCAGCAGTGAAGCAAGGGACAGCCAAGAGACCCAGTACTTC	CASSEARDSQETQYF
.	.	13	TRBJ1-2	TRBV5-4	TGTGCCAGCAGCCCTCCTGTGGGGGCTGGCTACACCTTC	CASSPPVGAGYTF
.	few	14	TRBJ1-5	TRBV13	TGTGCCAGCAGCCCAGGACGTACCAATCAGCCCCAGCATTTT	CASSPGRTNQPQHF
.	.	11	TRBJ1-1	TRBV27	TGTGCCAGCATGGCAGGCACTGAAGCTTTCTTT	CASMAGTEAFF
.	.	11	TRBJ2-5	TRBV2	TGTGCCAGCAGTGACGGGCCCCCCGCGTACTTC	CASSDGPPAYF
TRBD1	few	13	TRBJ1-2	TRBV7-9	TGTGCCAGCAGCTTATGGACAGGGCATGGCTACACCTTC	CASSLWTGHGYTF
.	.	13	TRBJ2-2	TRBV4-1	TGCGCCAGCAGCCAGAGGAACACCGGGGAGCTGTTTTTT	CASSQRNTGELFF
.	.	11	TRBJ1-2	TRBV14	TGTGCCAGCAGAATAGGATGGAGGTACACCTTC	CASRIGWRYTF
.	.	16	TRBJ2-3	TRBV11-2	TGTGCCAGCAGCCCCGGGACGCACCTACCGACAGATACGCAGTATTTT	CASSPGTHLPTDTQYF
.	once	14	TRBJ1-5	TRBV6-5	TGTGCCAGCAGCACCAACCATGGCAATCAGCCCCAGCATTTT	CASSTNHGNQPQHF
TRBD1	once	13	TRBJ2-7	TRBV25-1	TGTGCCAGCAGTGAGGTGACAGGGGGCGAGCAGTACTTC	CASSEVTGGEQYF
.	.	13	TRBJ1-5	TRBV5-1	TGCGCCAGCAGCCCGACAGTCAATCAGCCCCAGCATTTT	CASSPTVNQPQHF
.	few	15	TRBJ1-6	TRBV27	TGTGCCAGCACCCCAGGAGGACTACACAATTCACCCCTCCACTTT	CASTPGGLHNSPLHF
.	.	14	TRBJ2-5	TRBV27	TGTGCCAGCAGTTCGCGGCTAGTCGGTGAGACCCAGTACTTC	CASSSRLVGETQYF
TRBD2	.	16	TRBJ2-5	TRBV4-1	TGCGCCAGCAGCCAAGATGGCCTAGCGGGACAAGAGACCCAGTACTTC	CASSQDGLAGQETQYF
.	few	16	TRBJ2-5	TRBV7-6	TGTGCCAGCAGCTTAGTTTGGGACAAGGGTTTCGAGACCCAGTACTTC	CASSLVWDKGFETQYF
TRBD1	many	19	TRBJ1-4	TRBV2	TGTGCCAGCAGGAAGGAGACAGGGGCCGGGGTCCAGGATAATGAAAAACTGTTTTTT	CASRKETGAGVQDNEKLFF
.	.	12	TRBJ2-4	TRBV29-1	TGCAGCGTTCTTTCGGGGGAAAACATTCAGTACTTC	CSVLSGENIQYF
.	.	12	TRBJ2-1	TRBV5-6	TGTGCCAGCAGGTACTCGGTTGCTGAGCAGTTCTTC	CASRYSVAEQFF
.	.	16	TRBJ2-5	TRBV15	TGTGCCACCAGCAGAGAGGGGACCTTGACCCAAGAGACCCAGTACTTC	CATSREGTLTQETQYF
.	.	15	TRBJ1-5	TRBV21-1	TGTGCCAGCAGCAAAGTGAGGGGTAGCAATCAGCCCCAGCATTTT	CASSKVRGSNQPQHF
.	.	18	TRBJ2-1	TRBV7-9	TGTGCCGGTGGTGGTAAGGTGGACGGTGGGGACCACTACAATGAGCAGTTCTTC	CAGGGKVDGGDHYNEQFF
.	few	14	TRBJ1-5	TRBV4-1	TGCGCCAGCAGCCTCACCAGGGGCGGTCAGCCCCAGCATTTT	CASSLTRGGQPQHF
.	.	12	TRBJ1-1	TRBV6-5	TGTGCCTCCCGGGGTGGCGGCACTGAAGCTTTCTTT	CASRGGGTEAFF
.	few	14	TRBJ2-7	TRBV6-5	TGTGCCAGCAGTTACGGAGAGCGCTTATGGGAGCAGTACTTC	CASSYGERLWEQYF
.	.	18	TRBJ2-5	TRBV4-1	TGCGCCAGCAGCCAAGAAGTAATAAGGGCCCTACCACAAGAGACCCAGTACTTC	CASSQEVIRALPQETQYF